In this sample, the clone carrying this T cell receptor beta chain turned up a few times. The data belong to a study of T cells after yellow fever vaccination. The CDR3 length is 14 residues. With 5 bases clipped from V and 6 bases from J, the junction kept 2 bases outside the gene matches. CDR1 is SGHTA and CDR2 is FQGNSA in the germline V gene. TCRdb reprocessed the 5' RACE reads with MiXCR, giving one entry per CDR3 protein. The sample has about 310,000 distinct CDR3 sequences, about 3.5% seen once. The sequence was obtained from a man younger than 30 who received the YFV17D yellow fever vaccine. Sequencing was performed on PBMCs, taken on the day of the yellow fever booster vaccination. V and J are TRBV7-2 and TRBJ2-3, with 13 bases lining up with TRBD2. The CDR3 DNA reads TGTGCCAGCAGCCAGACTAGCGGGGGGGATACGCAGTATTTT. This encodes CASSQTSGGDTQYF.